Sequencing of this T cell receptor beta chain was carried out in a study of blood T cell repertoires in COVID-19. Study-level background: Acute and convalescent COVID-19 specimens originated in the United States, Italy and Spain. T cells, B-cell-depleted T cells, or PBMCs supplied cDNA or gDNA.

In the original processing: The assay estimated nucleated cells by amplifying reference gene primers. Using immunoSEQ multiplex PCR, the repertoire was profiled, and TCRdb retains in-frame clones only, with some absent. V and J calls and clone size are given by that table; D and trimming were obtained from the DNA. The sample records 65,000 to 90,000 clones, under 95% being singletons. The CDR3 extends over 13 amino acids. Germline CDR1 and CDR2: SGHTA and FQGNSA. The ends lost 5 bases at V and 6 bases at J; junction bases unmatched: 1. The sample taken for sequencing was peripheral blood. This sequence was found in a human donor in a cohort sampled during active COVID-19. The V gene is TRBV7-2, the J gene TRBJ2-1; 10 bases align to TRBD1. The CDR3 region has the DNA TGTGCCAGCAGCGGGACAGGGGTCAATGAGCAGTTCTTC. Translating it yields CASSGTGVNEQFF.